A single T cell receptor (beta chain) is shown here with its context. This CDR3 is also generated by other DNA sequences in the sample. The CDR3 consists of 14 residues. Germline V CDR1 and CDR2: LNHDA, SQIVND (reference sequence). J was trimmed by 1 base and V by 3 bases; bases with no gene match: 3. The data belong to a study of blood T cell repertoires in COVID-19. Turning to the study itself: Donors in the United States, Italy and Spain gave samples during acute or convalescent COVID-19.

Seattle's enrolled individuals joined amid active infection and were then monitored longitudinally. Assay: immunoSEQ multiplex PCR; the TCRdb copy retains only in-frame clones and omits some. The repertoire has over 250,000 clones, around 90% of them found once; the top ten carry approximately 6%. The sequenced sample was peripheral blood. This receptor was identified in a woman aged 50 to 60 with COVID-19, enrolled during active disease. The chain has TRBV19 and TRBJ2-7, with 7 bases that match TRBD1. CDR3 region: CASSMTGSSYEQYF. CDR3 DNA sequence: TGTGCCAGTAGTATGACAGGGTCATCCTACGAGCAGTACTTC.